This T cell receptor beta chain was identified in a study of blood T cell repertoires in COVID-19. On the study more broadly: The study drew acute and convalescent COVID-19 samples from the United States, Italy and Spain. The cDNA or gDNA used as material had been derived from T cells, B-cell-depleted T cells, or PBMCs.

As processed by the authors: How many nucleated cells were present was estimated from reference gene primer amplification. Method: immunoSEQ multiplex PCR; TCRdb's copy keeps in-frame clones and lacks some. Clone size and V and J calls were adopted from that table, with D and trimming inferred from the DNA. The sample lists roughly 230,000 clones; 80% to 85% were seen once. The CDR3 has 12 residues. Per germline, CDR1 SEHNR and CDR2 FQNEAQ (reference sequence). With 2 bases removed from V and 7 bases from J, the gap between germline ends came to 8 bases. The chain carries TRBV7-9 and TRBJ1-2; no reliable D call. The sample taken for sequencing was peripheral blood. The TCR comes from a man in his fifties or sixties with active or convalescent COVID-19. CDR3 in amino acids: CASSLQDRGYTF. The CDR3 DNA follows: TGTGCCAGCAGCTTACAGGATCGTGGCTACACCTTC. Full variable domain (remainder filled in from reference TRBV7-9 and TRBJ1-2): DTGVSQNPRHKITKRGQNVTFRCDPISEHNRLYWYRQTLGQGPEFLTYFQNEAQLEKSRLLSDRFSAERPKGSFSTLEIQRTEQGDSAMYLCASSLQDRGYTFGSGTRLTVV.